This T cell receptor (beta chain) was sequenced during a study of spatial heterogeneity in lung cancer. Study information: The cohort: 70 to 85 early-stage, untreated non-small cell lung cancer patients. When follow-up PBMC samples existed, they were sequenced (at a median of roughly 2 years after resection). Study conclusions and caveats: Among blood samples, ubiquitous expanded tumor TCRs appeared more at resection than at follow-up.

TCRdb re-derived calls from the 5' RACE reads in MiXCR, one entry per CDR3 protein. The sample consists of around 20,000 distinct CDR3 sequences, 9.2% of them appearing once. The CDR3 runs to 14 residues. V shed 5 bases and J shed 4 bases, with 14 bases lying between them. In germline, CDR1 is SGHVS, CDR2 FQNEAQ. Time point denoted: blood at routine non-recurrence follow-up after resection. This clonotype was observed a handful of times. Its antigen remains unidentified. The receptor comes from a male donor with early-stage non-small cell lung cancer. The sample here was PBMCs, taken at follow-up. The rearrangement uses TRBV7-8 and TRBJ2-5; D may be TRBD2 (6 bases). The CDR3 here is CASSKTSRGETQYF. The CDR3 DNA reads TGTGCCAGCAGCAAGACTAGTCGTGGAGAGACCCAGTACTTC.